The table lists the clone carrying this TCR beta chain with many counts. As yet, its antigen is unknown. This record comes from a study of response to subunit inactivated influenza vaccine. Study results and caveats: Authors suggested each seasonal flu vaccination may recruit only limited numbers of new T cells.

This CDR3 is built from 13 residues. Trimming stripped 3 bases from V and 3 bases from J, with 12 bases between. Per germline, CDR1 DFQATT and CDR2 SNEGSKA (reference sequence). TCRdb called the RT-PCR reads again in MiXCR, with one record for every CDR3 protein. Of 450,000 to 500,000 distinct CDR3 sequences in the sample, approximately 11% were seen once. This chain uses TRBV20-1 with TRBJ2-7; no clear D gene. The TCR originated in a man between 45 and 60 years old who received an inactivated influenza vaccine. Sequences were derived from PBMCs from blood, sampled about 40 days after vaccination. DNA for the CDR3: TGCAGTGCTAGGGGGTGGAGAGGCTACGAGCAGTACTTC. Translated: CSARGWRGYEQYF.